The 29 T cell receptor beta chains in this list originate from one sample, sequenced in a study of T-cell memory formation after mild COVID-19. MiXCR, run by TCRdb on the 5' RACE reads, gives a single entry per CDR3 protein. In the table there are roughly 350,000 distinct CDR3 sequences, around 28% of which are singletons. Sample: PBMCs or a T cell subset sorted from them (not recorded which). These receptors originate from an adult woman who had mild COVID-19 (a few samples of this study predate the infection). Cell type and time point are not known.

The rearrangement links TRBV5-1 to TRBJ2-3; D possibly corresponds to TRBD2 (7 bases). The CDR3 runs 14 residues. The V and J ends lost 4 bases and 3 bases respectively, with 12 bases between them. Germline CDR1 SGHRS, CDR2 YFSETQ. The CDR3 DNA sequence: TGCGCCAGCAGCACGGGGGGCATGACAGATACGCAGTATTTT. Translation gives CASSTGGMTDTQYF.

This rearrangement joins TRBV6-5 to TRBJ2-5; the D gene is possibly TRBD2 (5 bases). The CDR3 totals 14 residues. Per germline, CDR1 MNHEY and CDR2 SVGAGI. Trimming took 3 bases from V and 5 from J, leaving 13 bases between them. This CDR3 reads CASSYLGEWETQYF. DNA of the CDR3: TGTGCCAGCAGTTATCTCGGGGAATGGGAGACCCAGTACTTC.

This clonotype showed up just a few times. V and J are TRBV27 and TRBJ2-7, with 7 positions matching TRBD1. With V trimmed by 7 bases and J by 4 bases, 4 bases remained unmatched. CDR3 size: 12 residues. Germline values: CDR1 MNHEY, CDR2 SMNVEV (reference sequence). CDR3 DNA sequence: TGTGCCAGCAAGGGACAGTTGTACGAGCAGTACTTC. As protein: CASKGQLYEQYF.

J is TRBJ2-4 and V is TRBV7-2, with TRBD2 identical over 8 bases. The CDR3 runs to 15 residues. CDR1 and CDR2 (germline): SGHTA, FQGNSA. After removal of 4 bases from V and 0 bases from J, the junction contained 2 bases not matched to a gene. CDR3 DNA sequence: TGTGCCAGCAGCTCGGGGGGGATAGCCAAAAACATTCAGTACTTC. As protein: CASSSGGIAKNIQYF.

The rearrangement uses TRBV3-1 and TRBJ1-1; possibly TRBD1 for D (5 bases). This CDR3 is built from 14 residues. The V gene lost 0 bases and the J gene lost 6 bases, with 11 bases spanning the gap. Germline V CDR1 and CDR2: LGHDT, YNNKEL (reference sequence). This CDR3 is CASSQDVGGAEAFF. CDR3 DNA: TGTGCCAGCAGCCAAGATGTGGGGGGAGCTGAAGCTTTCTTT. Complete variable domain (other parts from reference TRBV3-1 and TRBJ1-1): DTAVSQTPKYLVTQMGNDKSIKCEQNLGHDTMYWYKQDSKKFLKIMFSYNNKELIINETVPNRFSPKSPDKAHLNLHINSLELGDSAVYFCASSQDVGGAEAFFGQGTRLTVV.

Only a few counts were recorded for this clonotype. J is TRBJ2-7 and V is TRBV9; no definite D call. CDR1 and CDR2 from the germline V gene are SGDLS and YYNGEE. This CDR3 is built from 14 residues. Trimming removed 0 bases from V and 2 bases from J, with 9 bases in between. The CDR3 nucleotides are TGTGCCAGCAGCGTAGAATCGAAACCCTACGAGCAGTACTTC. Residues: CASSVESKPYEQYF.

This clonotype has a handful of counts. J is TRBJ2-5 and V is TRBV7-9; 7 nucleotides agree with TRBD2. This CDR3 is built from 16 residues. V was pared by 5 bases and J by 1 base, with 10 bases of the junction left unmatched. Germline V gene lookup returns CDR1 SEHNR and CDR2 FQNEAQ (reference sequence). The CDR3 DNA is TGTGCCAGCAGCCCAAGGGCTCCTAGCGGCCAAGAGACCCAGTACTTC. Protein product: CASSPRAPSGQETQYF.

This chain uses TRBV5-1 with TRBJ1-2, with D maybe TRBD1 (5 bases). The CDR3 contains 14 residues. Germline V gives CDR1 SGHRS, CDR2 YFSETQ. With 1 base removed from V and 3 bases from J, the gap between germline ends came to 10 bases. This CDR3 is CASSLPGTDYGYTF. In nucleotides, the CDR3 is TGCGCCAGCAGCTTGCCCGGGACGGACTATGGCTACACCTTC.

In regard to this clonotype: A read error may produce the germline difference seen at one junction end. CDR3 bases: TGTGCCACCAGGGGGACTACCGACACATATACGCAGTATTTT. Its translation is CATRGTTDTYTQYF. J is TRBJ2-3 and V is TRBV10-3; tentatively, D is TRBD1 or TRBD2 (7 bases each). This CDR3 has 14 residues. CDR1 is ENHRY and CDR2 is SYGVKD in the germline V gene.

The CDR3, as DNA: TGTGCCAGCAGCGCAAAGGGGACTAGCGGGATCTACGAGCAGTACTTC. As protein: CASSAKGTSGIYEQYF. V is TRBV7-6 and J is TRBJ2-7; TRBD2 aligns across 13 bases. Germline assignment: CDR1 SGHVS and CDR2 FNYEAQ. V lost 5 bases, J lost 3 bases, and 7 bases stayed unmatched. The length of the CDR3 is 16 residues.

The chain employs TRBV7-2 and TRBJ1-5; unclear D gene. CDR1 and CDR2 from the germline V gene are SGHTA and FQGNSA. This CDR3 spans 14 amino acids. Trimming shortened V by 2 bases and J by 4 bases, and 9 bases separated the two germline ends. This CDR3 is CASSLLGPNQPQHF. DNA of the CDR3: TGTGCCAGCAGCTTATTAGGCCCAAATCAGCCCCAGCATTTT.

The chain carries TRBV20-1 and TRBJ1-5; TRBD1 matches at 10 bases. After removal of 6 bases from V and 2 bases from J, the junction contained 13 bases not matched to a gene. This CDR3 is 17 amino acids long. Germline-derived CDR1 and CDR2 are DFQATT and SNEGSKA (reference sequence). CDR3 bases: TGCAGTGCCCCATCGACAGGGGGCGTTCAGGGCAATCAGCCCCAGCATTTT. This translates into CSAPSTGGVQGNQPQHF.

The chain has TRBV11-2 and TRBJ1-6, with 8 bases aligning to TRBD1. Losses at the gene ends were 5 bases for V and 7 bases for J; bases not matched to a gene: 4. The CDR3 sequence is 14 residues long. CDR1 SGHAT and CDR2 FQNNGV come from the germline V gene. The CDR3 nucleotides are TGTGCCAGCAGCCTGGACAGGGTAAATTCACCCCTCCACTTT. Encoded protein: CASSLDRVNSPLHF.

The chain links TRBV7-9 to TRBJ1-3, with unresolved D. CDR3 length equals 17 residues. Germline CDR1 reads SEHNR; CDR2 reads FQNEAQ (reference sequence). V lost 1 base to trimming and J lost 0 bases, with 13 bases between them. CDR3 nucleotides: TGTGCCAGCAGCTTAGTAGTGGCTACGAGCTCTGGAAACACCATATATTTT. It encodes CASSLVVATSSGNTIYF.

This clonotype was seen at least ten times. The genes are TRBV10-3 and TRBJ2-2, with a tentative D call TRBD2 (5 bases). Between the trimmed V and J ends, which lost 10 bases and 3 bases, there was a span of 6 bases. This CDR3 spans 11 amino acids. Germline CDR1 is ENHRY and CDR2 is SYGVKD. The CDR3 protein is CATRDTGELFF. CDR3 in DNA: TGTGCCACGAGGGACACCGGGGAGCTGTTTTTT.

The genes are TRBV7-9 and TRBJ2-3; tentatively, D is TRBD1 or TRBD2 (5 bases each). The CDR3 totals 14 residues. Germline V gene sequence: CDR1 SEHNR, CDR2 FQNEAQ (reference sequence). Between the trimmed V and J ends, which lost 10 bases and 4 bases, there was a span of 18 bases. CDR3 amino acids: CATTPIGAPDTQYF. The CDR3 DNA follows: TGTGCCACCACCCCCATCGGGGCCCCAGATACGCAGTATTTT. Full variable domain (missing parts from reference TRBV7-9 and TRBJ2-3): DTGVSQNPRHKITKRGQNVTFRCDPISEHNRLYWYRQTLGQGPEFLTYFQNEAQLEKSRLLSDRFSAERPKGSFSTLEIQRTEQGDSAMYLCATTPIGAPDTQYFGPGTRLTVL.

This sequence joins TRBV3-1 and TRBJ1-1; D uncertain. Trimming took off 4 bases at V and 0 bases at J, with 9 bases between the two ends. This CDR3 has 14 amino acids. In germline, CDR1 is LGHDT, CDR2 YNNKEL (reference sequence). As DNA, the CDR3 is TGTGCCAGCAGCCCCGCTCGGATGAACACTGAAGCTTTCTTT. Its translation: CASSPARMNTEAFF.

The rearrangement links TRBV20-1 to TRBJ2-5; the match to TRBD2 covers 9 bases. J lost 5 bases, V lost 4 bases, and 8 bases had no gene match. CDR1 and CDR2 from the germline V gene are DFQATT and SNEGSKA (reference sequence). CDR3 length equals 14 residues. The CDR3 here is CSAITREGLETQYF. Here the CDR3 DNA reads TGCAGTGCTATAACGCGGGAGGGCCTCGAGACCCAGTACTTC.

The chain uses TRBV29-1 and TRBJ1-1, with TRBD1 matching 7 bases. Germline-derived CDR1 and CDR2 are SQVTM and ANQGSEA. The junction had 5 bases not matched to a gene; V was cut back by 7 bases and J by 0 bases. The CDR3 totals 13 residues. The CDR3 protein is CSAQGVMNTEAFF. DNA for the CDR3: TGCAGCGCCCAGGGGGTCATGAACACTGAAGCTTTCTTT.

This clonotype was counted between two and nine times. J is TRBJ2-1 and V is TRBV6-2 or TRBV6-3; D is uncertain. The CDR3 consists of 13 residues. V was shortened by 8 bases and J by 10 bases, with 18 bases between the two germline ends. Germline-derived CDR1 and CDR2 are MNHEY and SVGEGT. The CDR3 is CASSVPWTAEQFF. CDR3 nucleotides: TGTGCCAGCTCTGTCCCCTGGACCGCAGAGCAGTTCTTC.

The CDR3 loop reads CASSSRDIQYF. In nucleotides, the CDR3 is TGTGCCAGCAGTTCACGAGACATTCAGTACTTC. V gene TRBV6-2 or TRBV6-3 combines with J gene TRBJ2-4; D unresolved. Germline assignment: CDR1 MNHEY and CDR2 SVGEGT. This CDR3 has 11 residues. Trimming removed 4 bases at V and 8 bases at J, with 6 bases between.

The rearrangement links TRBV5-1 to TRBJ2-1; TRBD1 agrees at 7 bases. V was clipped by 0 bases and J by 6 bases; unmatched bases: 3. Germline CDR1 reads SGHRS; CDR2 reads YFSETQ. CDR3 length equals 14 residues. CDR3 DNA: TGCGCCAGCAGCTTGGCTGACAGGGTCAATGAGCAGTTCTTC. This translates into CASSLADRVNEQFF.

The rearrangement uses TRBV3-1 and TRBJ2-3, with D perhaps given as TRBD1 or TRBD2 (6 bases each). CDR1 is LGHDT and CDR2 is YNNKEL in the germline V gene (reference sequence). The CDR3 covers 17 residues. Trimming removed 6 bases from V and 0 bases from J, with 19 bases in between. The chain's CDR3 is CASRGGSGRTSTDTQYF. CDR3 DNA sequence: TGTGCCAGCAGAGGGGGTAGCGGCAGAACTAGCACAGATACGCAGTATTTT.

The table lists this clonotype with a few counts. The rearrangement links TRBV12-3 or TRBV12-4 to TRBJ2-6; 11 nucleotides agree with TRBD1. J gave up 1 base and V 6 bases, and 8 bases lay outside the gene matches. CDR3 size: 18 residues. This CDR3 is CASSAPGQGASGANVLTF. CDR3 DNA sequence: TGTGCCAGCAGCGCCCCTGGACAGGGGGCTTCTGGGGCCAACGTCCTGACTTTC.

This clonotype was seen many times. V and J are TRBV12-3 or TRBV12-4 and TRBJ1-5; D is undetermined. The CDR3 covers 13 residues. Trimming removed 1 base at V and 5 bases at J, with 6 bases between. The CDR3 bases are TGTGCCAGCAGTTTAGGGAGGGATCAGCCCCAGCATTTT. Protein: CASSLGRDQPQHF.

The DNA for the CDR3 is TGTGCCATCAGTGGACTAGCGGGAGGCCACTCCTACAATGAGCAGTTCTTC. Protein sequence: CAISGLAGGHSYNEQFF. The chain carries TRBV10-3 and TRBJ2-1; 13 bases agree with TRBD2. Germline V lookup: CDR1 ENHRY, CDR2 SYGVKD. V lost 4 bases, J lost 0 bases, and 3 bases stayed unmatched. This CDR3 has 17 amino acids.

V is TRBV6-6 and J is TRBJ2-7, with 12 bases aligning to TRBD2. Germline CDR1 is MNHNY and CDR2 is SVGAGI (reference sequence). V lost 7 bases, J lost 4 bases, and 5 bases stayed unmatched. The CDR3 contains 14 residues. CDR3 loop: CASNLAGGPYEQYF. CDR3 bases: TGTGCCAGCAACCTAGCGGGAGGGCCATACGAGCAGTACTTC.

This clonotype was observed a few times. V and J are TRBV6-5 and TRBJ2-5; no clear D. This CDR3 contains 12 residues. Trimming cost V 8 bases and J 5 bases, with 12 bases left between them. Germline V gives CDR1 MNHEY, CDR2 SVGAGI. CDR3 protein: CASGAFGETQYF. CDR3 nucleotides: TGTGCCAGCGGCGCGTTCGGGGAGACCCAGTACTTC.

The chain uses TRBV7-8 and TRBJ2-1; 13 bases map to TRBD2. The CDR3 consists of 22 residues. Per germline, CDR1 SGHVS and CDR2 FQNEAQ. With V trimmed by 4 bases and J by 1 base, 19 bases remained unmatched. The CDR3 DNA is TGTGCCAGCAGCTGGTGGCGGGTAGGCGGGACTAGCGGGATTAGGTCCTACAATGAGCAGTTCTTC. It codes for CASSWWRVGGTSGIRSYNEQFF.